The rows below give T cell receptor beta chains drawn from one sample of a study of blood T cell repertoires in COVID-19. Only in-frame clones appear in the TCRdb table, and some are missing; sequencing was by immunoSEQ multiplex PCR. The sample lists around 20,000 clones, over 80% occurring once. What was sequenced was peripheral blood. The source is a human donor in a cohort sampled during active COVID-19. The donor label of this sample is uncertain. The CDR3 runs from the conserved cysteine through the conserved F or W. The D gene is left open where the match is weak. Where a row states a size, it is once, few, many or the class of an expanded clone; other rows omit it.

.	TRBV27	TRBJ2-1	.	TGTGCCAGCAGTTGGAGCAGCGCCTACAATGAGCAGTTCTTC	CASSWSSAYNEQFF
.	TRBV19	TRBJ2-7	TRBD2	TGTGCCAGTAGTCCCCAGACCCCTAGCGGGAGTGTCCCCTACGAGCAGTACTTC	CASSPQTPSGSVPYEQYF
.	TRBV1	TRBJ2-1	.	TGCACCATACCCCCACGGGAGAAATACGACAATGAGCAGTTCTTC	CTIPPREKYDNEQFF
.	TRBV5-1	TRBJ2-2	.	TGCGCCAGCAGCGCCGGGACATCGAACACCGGGGAGCTGTTTTTT	CASSAGTSNTGELFF
.	TRBV6-2/TRBV6-3	TRBJ1-4	TRBD1	TGTGCCAGCAGTCCGGGGACAGTCAAAGGCACTAATGAAAAACTGTTTTTT	CASSPGTVKGTNEKLFF
.	TRBV24-1	TRBJ2-1	TRBD2	TGTGCCACCAGTGATGCGGGAGGCTCTGTCTACAATGAGCAGTTCTTC	CATSDAGGSVYNEQFF
.	TRBV7-2	TRBJ2-3	TRBD2	TGTGCCAGCAGCCAGAGCGGGAAAAGCACAGATACGCAGTATTTT	CASSQSGKSTDTQYF
.	TRBV25-1	TRBJ1-3	.	TGTGCCAGCAGTGATACAGGGATTTATGGAAACACCATATATTTT	CASSDTGIYGNTIYF
once	TRBV4-2	TRBJ2-7	.	TGTGCCAGCAGCCAGAGGTCGCAGCAACCCTACGAGCAGTACTTC	CASSQRSQQPYEQYF
once	TRBV3-1/TRBV3-2	TRBJ1-3	.	TGTGCCAGCAGTCAAGATGGCAGGGGTTTTGGAAACACCATATATTTT	CASSQDGRGFGNTIYF
.	TRBV4-1	TRBJ1-2	.	TGCGCCAGCAGCCAAGATCAGGGCAGAAGAGCTTGGGAAGGCTACACCTTC	CASSQDQGRRAWEGYTF
.	TRBV4-1	TRBJ2-3	TRBD2	TGCGCCAGCAGCCAAGAGGGGATAGCGGGAGTGGGTAGCACAGATACGCAGTATTTT	CASSQEGIAGVGSTDTQYF
.	TRBV11-2	TRBJ2-2	.	TGTGCCAGCAGCTTAGGGCAAGGGGAGAACACCGGGGAGCTGTTTTTT	CASSLGQGENTGELFF
.	TRBV24-1	TRBJ2-1	TRBD2	TGTGCCACCAGTGACACTAGCGGGAGCTCCTACAATGAGCAGTTCTTC	CATSDTSGSSYNEQFF
.	TRBV9	TRBJ2-7	TRBD2	TGTGCCAGCAGCGTAGGGGGAGAGACTAGCGGACCCCTCGAGCAGTACTTC	CASSVGGETSGPLEQYF
.	TRBV7-9	TRBJ2-1	TRBD1	TGTGCCAGCAGCTTACCGGGACAGGGGTACAATGAGCAGTTCTTC	CASSLPGQGYNEQFF
.	TRBV18	TRBJ1-2	TRBD1	TGTGCCAGCTCACCATCGACAGGGGGGACGGCTAACTATGGCTACACCTTC	CASSPSTGGTANYGYTF
.	TRBV21-1	TRBJ2-7	.	TGTGCCAGCAGCAAGGATCCCGGGACTCCTGGACTAGCGGGCACCTACGAGCAGTACTTC	CASSKDPGTPGLAGTYEQYF
once	TRBV28	TRBJ1-1	TRBD1	TGTGCCAGCAGCCAACAGGGGGCTGAAGCTTTCTTT	CASSQQGAEAFF
.	TRBV9	TRBJ2-7	TRBD1	TGTGCCAGCAGCGGTGGACAGGGCTACGAGCAGTACTTC	CASSGGQGYEQYF
.	TRBV5-1	TRBJ2-1	TRBD1	TGCGCCAGCAGCTCCACAGGGGGTGGGGGTGAGCAGTTCTTC	CASSSTGGGGEQFF
.	TRBV3-1/TRBV3-2	TRBJ1-2	TRBD1	TGTGCCAGCAGCCTCAGGGGGAATGGCTACACCTTC	CASSLRGNGYTF
once	TRBV5-4	TRBJ2-5	TRBD1	TGTGCCAGCAGCAAGACAGGGGGCGGCGAGACCCAGTACTTC	CASSKTGGGETQYF
.	TRBV7-9	TRBJ2-6	.	TGTGCCAGCCGGTTGGGGGCCAACGTCCTGACTTTC	CASRLGANVLTF
.	TRBV5-5	TRBJ1-2	.	TGTGCCAGCAGCTTGGCGGGGTGGGCAGGGGATGGCTACACCTTC	CASSLAGWAGDGYTF
.	TRBV12-3/TRBV12-4	TRBJ1-1	.	TGTGCCAGCAGTCTCACGGTTACTGAAGCTTTCTTT	CASSLTVTEAFF
.	TRBV5-1	TRBJ1-4	TRBD1	TGCGCCAGCAGCTTGGCCGGGACAGGGGCTGAAAAACTGTTTTTT	CASSLAGTGAEKLFF
.	TRBV3-1/TRBV3-2	TRBJ2-2	TRBD1	TGTGCCAGCAGCGCCGGGACAGGGTACACCGGGGAGCTGTTTTTT	CASSAGTGYTGELFF
.	TRBV4-1	TRBJ2-7	TRBD2	TGCGCCAGCAGCCGTGCCACTAGCGGGAGAAGCGAGCAGTACTTC	CASSRATSGRSEQYF
.	TRBV19	TRBJ1-5	.	TGTGCCAGCAGGGGTAGCAATCAGCCCCAGCATTTT	CASRGSNQPQHF
.	TRBV10-1	TRBJ2-7	TRBD2	TGCGCCAGCAGTGACGGGACTAGCGGCACCTACGAGCAGTACTTC	CASSDGTSGTYEQYF
.	TRBV24-1	TRBJ2-1	.	TGTGCCACCAGTGATCTCGACAGTGGGGCCTACAATGAGCAGTTCTTC	CATSDLDSGAYNEQFF
.	TRBV10-3	TRBJ1-2	TRBD1	TGTGCCAGCCTACAGGGGTCGGATGGCTACACCTTC	CASLQGSDGYTF
.	TRBV18	TRBJ1-1	TRBD1	TGTGCCAGCTCACCACCGGGGACAGGGGGTGCCAACACTGAAGCTTTCTTT	CASSPPGTGGANTEAFF
.	TRBV7-2	TRBJ2-5	TRBD2	TGTGCCAGCAGCTTAGTATCCGCGGGACTAGCAGAGACCCAGTACTTC	CASSLVSAGLAETQYF
.	TRBV10-3	TRBJ1-1	TRBD1	TGTGCCATCAGTGAGTCGACAGGGGTTTGGACTGAAGCTTTCTTT	CAISESTGVWTEAFF
.	TRBV3-1/TRBV3-2	TRBJ2-1	.	TGTGCCAGCAGCCAAATCCAAGCTTACGGTGAGCAGTTCTTC	CASSQIQAYGEQFF